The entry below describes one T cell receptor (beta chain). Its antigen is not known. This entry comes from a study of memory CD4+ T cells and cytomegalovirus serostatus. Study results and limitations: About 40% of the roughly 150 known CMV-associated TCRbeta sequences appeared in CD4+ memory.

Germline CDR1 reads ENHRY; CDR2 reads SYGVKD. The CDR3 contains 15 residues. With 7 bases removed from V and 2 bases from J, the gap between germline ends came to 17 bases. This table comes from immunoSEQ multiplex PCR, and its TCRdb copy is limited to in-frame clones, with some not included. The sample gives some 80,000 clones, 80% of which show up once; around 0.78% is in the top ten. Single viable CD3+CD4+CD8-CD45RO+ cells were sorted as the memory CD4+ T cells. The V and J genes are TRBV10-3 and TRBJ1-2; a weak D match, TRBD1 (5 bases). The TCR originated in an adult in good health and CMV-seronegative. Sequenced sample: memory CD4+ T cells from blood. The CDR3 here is CAINGRATSNYGYTF. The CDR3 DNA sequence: TGTGCCATCAACGGCAGGGCCACATCAAACTATGGCTACACCTTC.